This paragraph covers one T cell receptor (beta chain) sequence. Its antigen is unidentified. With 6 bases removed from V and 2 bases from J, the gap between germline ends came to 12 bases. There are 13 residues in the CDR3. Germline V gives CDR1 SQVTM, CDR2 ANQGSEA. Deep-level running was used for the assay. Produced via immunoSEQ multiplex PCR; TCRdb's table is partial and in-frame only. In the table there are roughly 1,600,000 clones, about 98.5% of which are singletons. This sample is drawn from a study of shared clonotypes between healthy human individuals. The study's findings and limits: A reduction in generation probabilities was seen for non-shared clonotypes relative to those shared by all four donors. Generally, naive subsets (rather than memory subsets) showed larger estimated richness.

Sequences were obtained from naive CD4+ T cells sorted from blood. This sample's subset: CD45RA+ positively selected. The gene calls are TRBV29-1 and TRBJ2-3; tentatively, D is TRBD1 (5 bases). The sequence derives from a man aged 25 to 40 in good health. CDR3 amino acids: CSVRLGHTDTQYF. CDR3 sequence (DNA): TGCAGCGTCCGACTGGGGCACACAGATACGCAGTATTTT.